The rows below give T cell receptor beta chains drawn from one sample of a study of OX40 agonist ivuxolimab in advanced cancers. The assay was immunoSEQ multiplex PCR, and TCRdb's table has in-frame clones only and misses some. The table includes under 25,000 clones, around 84% detected once. This specimen consisted of CD4+ or CD8+ T cells sorted from blood, obtained in a trial of the OX40 agonist ivuxolimab. These receptors came from an adult with an advanced solid tumor such as melanoma, head and neck, liver or kidney cancer. Both conserved end residues are part of each CDR3. The D gene is left open where the match is weak. Rows may omit the clone size; those that give it use once, few, many or a size class.

j_call v_call d_call clone_size cdr3_aa cdr3_nt
TRBJ1-1 TRBV10-3 - - CAISESRGQNTEAFF TGTGCCATCAGTGAGTCGAGGGGCCAGAACACTGAAGCTTTCTTT
TRBJ2-7 TRBV10-1 - medium-sized CASSGPNTYEQYF TGCGCCAGCAGTGGGCCGAACACCTACGAGCAGTACTTC
TRBJ1-1 TRBV25-1 - - CASSLGVTEAFF TGTGCCAGCTCTCTCGGGGTCACTGAAGCTTTCTTT
TRBJ2-7 TRBV7-9 - - CASSPHISSYEQYF TGTGCCAGCAGCCCCCACATTTCCTCCTACGAGCAGTACTTC
TRBJ2-7 TRBV6-5 - - CASSYSSQAPSYEQYF TGTGCCAGCAGTTACTCATCACAGGCCCCCTCCTACGAGCAGTACTTC
TRBJ2-7 TRBV7-9 - - CASNPRVGYEQYF TGTGCCAGCAACCCGCGGGTGGGCTACGAGCAGTACTTC
TRBJ2-1 TRBV4-1 - - CASSQEQWSYNEQFF TGCGCCAGCAGCCAGGAGCAGTGGTCCTACAATGAGCAGTTCTTC
TRBJ2-3 TRBV5-1 TRBD2 - CASSEGTSGISTDTQYF TGCGCCAGCAGCGAGGGGACTAGCGGGATTAGCACAGATACGCAGTATTTT
TRBJ2-7 TRBV6-1 - - CASSEYEGPYDEQYF TGTGCCAGCAGTGAATATGAGGGGCCCTATGACGAGCAGTACTTC
TRBJ2-7 TRBV18 - - CASSPPQGISYEQYF TGTGCCAGCTCACCACCGCAGGGGATATCGTACGAGCAGTACTTC
TRBJ2-3 TRBV7-2 - - CASSLAPTGSPRHTDTQYF TGTGCCAGCAGCTTAGCCCCTACAGGGTCTCCCCGTCACACAGATACGCAGTATTTT
TRBJ2-1 TRBV7-9 - - CASSLAERNYNEQFF TGTGCCAGCAGCTTAGCGGAGCGGAACTACAATGAGCAGTTCTTC
TRBJ2-1 TRBV27 TRBD1 few CASSLPRQGAAYNEQFF TGTGCCAGCAGTTTACCGCGACAGGGGGCTGCCTACAATGAGCAGTTCTTC
TRBJ1-2 TRBV6-5 - - CASSIQGLNGYTF TGTGCCAGCAGTATACAGGGTCTTAATGGCTACACCTTC
TRBJ2-7 TRBV7-9 TRBD2 - CASSLAGTGVAGAYEQYF TGTGCCAGCAGCTTAGCGGGTACGGGAGTAGCGGGAGCCTACGAGCAGTACTTC
TRBJ2-3 TRBV6-5 TRBD1 - CASSLGQGAFTDTQYF TGTGCCAGCAGTTTGGGACAGGGGGCCTTCACAGATACGCAGTATTTT
TRBJ2-7 TRBV2 - few CASCNTVDYEQYF TGTGCCAGCTGTAACACCGTGGACTACGAGCAGTACTTC
TRBJ2-1 TRBV29-1 - once CSVGQDYNEQFF TGCAGCGTTGGACAGGACTACAATGAGCAGTTCTTC
TRBJ1-2 TRBV12-5 - - CASGRTEPYGYTF TGTGCTAGTGGTCGCACAGAGCCCTATGGCTACACCTTC
TRBJ1-1 TRBV27 TRBD1 few CASSLEGTGATEAFF TGTGCCAGCAGTTTAGAGGGGACAGGGGCCACTGAAGCTTTCTTT
TRBJ2-7 TRBV30 - - CAWSVGQPYEQYF TGTGCCTGGAGTGTAGGACAGCCCTACGAGCAGTACTTC
TRBJ2-1 TRBV6-5 TRBD2 - CASSAGTSGTGEQFF TGTGCCAGCAGCGCGGGGACTAGCGGGACGGGGGAGCAGTTCTTC
TRBJ2-2 TRBV7-8 - - CASRAPGLDTGELFF TGTGCCAGCAGAGCCCCAGGGTTGGACACCGGGGAGCTGTTTTTT
TRBJ1-4 TRBV9 - - CASSVAVGAPNEKLFF TGTGCCAGCAGCGTAGCGGTGGGGGCTCCTAATGAAAAACTGTTTTTT
TRBJ1-6 TRBV11-2 - - CASSLSGSSPLHF TGTGCCAGCAGCTTATCCGGGAGCTCACCCCTCCACTTT
TRBJ2-1 TRBV28 - once CASSLRGPTEQFF TGTGCCAGCAGTTTAAGGGGCCCCACTGAGCAGTTCTTC
TRBJ2-7 TRBV4-1 TRBD2 - CASSQGWGLATYEQYF TGCGCCAGCAGCCAAGGATGGGGACTAGCAACCTACGAGCAGTACTTC
TRBJ2-5 TRBV27 - few CASSSHLEQYQETQYF TGTGCCAGCAGTTCCCATCTAGAGCAGTACCAAGAGACCCAGTACTTC
TRBJ2-2 TRBV7-9 TRBD2 - CASSHRLAGGTGELFF TGTGCCAGCAGCCACAGACTAGCGGGAGGCACCGGGGAGCTGTTTTTT
TRBJ2-7 TRBV29-1 - - CSVLDREGLYEQYF TGCAGCGTCCTGGACAGGGAGGGTCTCTACGAGCAGTACTTC